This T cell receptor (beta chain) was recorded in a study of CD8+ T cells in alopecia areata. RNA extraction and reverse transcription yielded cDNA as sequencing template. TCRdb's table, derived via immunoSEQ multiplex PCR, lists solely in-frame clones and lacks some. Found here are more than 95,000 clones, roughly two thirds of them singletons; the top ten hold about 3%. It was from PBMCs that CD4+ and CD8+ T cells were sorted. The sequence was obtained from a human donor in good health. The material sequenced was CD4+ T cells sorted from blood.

The CDR3 here is CASSRPGGLYNEQFF. CDR3 nucleotide sequence: TGTGCCAGCAGTCGTCCAGGGGGGCTCTACAATGAGCAGTTCTTC. The chain combines TRBV27 with TRBJ2-1, with a possible D match to TRBD1 (7 bases). The CDR3 consists of 15 residues. Germline V gene lookup returns CDR1 MNHEY and CDR2 SMNVEV (reference sequence). Trimming removed 5 bases at V and 3 bases at J, with 14 bases between.